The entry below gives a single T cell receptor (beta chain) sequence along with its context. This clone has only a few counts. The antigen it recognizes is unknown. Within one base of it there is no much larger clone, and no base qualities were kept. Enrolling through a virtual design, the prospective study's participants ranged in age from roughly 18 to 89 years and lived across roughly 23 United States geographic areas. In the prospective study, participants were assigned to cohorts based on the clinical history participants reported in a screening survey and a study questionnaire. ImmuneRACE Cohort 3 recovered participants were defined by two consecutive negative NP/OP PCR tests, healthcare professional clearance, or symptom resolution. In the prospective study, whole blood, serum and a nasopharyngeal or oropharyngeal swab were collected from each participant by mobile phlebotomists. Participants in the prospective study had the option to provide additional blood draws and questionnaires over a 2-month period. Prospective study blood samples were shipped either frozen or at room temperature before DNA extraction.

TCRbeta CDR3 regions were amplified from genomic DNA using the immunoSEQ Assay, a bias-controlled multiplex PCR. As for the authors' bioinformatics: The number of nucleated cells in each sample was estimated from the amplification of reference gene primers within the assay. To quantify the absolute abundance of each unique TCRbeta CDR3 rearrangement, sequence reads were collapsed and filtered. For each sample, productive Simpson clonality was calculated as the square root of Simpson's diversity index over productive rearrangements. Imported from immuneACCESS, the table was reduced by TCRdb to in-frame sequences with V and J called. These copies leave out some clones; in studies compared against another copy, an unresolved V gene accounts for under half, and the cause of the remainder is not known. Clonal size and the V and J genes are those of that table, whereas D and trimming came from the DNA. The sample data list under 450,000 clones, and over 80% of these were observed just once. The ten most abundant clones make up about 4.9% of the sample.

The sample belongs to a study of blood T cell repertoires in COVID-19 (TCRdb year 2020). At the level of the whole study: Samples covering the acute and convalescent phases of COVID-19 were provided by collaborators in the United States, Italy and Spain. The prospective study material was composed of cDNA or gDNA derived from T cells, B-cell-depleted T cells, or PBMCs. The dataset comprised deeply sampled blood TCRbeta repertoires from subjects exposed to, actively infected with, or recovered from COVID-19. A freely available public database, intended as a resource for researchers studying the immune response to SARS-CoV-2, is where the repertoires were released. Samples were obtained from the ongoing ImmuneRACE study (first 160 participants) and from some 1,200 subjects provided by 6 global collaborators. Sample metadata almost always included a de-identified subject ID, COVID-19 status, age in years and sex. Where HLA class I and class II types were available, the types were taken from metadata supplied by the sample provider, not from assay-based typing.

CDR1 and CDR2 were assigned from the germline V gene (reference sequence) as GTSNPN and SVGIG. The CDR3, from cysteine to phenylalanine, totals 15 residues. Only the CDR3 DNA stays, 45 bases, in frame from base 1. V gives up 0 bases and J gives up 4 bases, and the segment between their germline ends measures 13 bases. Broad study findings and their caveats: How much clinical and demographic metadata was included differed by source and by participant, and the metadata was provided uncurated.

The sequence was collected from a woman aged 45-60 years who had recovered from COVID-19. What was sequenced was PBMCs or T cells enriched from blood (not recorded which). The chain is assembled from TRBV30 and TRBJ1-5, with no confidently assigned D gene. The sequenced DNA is TGTGCCTGGAGTGTACTTTCAACTGATAATCAGCCCCAGCATTTT. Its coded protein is CAWSVLSTDNQPQHF.